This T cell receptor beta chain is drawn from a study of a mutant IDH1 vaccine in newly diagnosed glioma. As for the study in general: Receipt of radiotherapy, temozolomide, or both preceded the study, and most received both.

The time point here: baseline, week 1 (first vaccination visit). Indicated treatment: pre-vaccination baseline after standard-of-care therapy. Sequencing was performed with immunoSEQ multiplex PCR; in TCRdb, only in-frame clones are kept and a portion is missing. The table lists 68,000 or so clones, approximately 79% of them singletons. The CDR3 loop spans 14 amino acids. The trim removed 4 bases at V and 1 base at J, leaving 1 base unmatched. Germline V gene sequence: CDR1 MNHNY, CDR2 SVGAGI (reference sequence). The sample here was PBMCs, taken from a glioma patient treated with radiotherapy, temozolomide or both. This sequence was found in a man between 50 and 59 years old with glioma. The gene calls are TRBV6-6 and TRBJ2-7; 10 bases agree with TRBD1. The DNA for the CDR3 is TGTGCCAGCAGTTTGGACAGGGGGTCCTACGAGCAGTACTTC. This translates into CASSLDRGSYEQYF.